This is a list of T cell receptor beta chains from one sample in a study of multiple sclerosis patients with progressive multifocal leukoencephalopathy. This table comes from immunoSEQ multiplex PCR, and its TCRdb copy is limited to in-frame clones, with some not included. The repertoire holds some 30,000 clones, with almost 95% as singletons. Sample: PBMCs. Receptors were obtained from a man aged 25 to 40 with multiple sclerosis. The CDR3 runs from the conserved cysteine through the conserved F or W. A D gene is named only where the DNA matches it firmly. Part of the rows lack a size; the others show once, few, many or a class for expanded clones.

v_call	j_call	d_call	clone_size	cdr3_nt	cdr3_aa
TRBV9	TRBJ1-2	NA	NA	TGTGCCAGCAGCGTTGGGGAGAAAGGGGGCTACACCTTC	CASSVGEKGGYTF
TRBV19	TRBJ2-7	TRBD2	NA	TGTGCCAGTACCCCTAGCGGGAGTGTATCCTACGAGCAGTACTTC	CASTPSGSVSYEQYF
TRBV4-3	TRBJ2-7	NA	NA	TGCGCCAGCAGCCAAGCCCCTAGCTACGAGCAGTACTTC	CASSQAPSYEQYF
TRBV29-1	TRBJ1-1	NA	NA	TGCAGCGTTGGAGAGGGCCTCATGAACACTGAAGCTTTCTTT	CSVGEGLMNTEAFF
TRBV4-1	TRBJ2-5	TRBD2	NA	TGCGCCAGCAGCCGGAGCGGTAGCGGGACTGTCTCAGGAGAGACCCAGTACTTC	CASSRSGSGTVSGETQYF
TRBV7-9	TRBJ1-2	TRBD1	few	TGTGCCAGCAGCTTTCCAGGGGGGAATGGCTACACCTTC	CASSFPGGNGYTF
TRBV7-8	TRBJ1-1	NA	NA	TGTGCCAGCAGCTCCGAGTGGGCTCAGAACACTGAAGCTTTCTTT	CASSSEWAQNTEAFF
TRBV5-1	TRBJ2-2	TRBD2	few	TGCGCCAGCAGGCCCGGGACTAGCGGGACTACGAACACCGGGGAGCTGTTTTTT	CASRPGTSGTTNTGELFF
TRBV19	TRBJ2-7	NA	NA	TGTGCCAGTAGTATAGTAGCAGGGTACGAGCAGTACTTC	CASSIVAGYEQYF
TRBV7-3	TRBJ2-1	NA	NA	TGTGCCAGCAGCCGCCAGGGACGGAGAGACAATGAGCAGTTCTTC	CASSRQGRRDNEQFF
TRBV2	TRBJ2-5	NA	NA	TGTGCCAGCAGAAAGATCCAAGAGACCCAGTACTTC	CASRKIQETQYF
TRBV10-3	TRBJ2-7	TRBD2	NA	TGTGCCATCAGTGAGTCAACTAGCGGGAGTTTCCACGAGCAGTACTTC	CAISESTSGSFHEQYF
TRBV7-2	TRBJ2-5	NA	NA	TGTGCCAGCAGCTACCGGACGGCCGAGACCCAGTACTTC	CASSYRTAETQYF
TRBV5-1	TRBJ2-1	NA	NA	TGCGCCAGCAGCTTGGGGGACACCTCCAATGAGCAGTTCTTC	CASSLGDTSNEQFF
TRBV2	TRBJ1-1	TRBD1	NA	TGTGCCAGCAGTAGCCAGGGGGTTGAAGCTTTCTTT	CASSSQGVEAFF
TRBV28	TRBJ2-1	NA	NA	TGTGCCAGCAGTGAATTTAGCGGCTCCTACAATGAGCAGTTCTTC	CASSEFSGSYNEQFF
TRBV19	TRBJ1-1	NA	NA	TGTGCCAGTAATCGGGCGGCAGGGTGGAGAGGAACTGAAGCTTTCTTT	CASNRAAGWRGTEAFF
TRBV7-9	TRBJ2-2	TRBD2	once	TGTGCCAGCAGCTTAATCGGGGGGAGTACCCCCACCGGGGAGCTGTTTTTT	CASSLIGGSTPTGELFF
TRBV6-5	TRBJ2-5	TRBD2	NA	TGTGCCAGCAGTTACTTGGCGGGAGCGGAGACCCAGTACTTC	CASSYLAGAETQYF
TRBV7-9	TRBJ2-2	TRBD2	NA	TGTGCCAGCAGCTTCGGGACTAGCGGGAGACACACCGGGGAGCTGTTTTTT	CASSFGTSGRHTGELFF
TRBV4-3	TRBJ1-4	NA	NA	TGCGCCAGCAGCCAAGCCGGAGGGGGGTACGGTACTAATGAAAAACTGTTTTTT	CASSQAGGGYGTNEKLFF
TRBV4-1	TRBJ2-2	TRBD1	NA	TGCGCCAGCAGCCAAGAATTACAGGGGATAAGGACCGGGGAGCTGTTTTTT	CASSQELQGIRTGELFF
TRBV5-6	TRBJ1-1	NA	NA	TGTGCCAGCAGCAGATGGGGGGGCGGTGAAGCTTTCTTT	CASSRWGGGEAFF
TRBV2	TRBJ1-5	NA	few	TGTGCCAGCAGTGGCCGAGTAAGGGGAGGGAACGGGCCCCAGCATTTT	CASSGRVRGGNGPQHF
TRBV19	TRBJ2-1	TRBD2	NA	TGTGCCAGTAGTAGGACTAGCGGGATCAATGAGCAGTTCTTC	CASSRTSGINEQFF
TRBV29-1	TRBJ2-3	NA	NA	TGCAGCGTTGACGGGGATTCGAGAGATACGCAGTATTTT	CSVDGDSRDTQYF
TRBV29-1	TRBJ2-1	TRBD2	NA	TGCAGCGTTGCTGTAGCGGGAGTAGACGGTGAGCAGTTCTTC	CSVAVAGVDGEQFF
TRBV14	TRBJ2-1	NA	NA	TGTGCCAGCAGCCATAGAACCTTGCCCTACAATGAGCAGTTCTTC	CASSHRTLPYNEQFF
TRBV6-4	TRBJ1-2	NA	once	TGTGCCAGCAGTGACGGGCAGGGGAGAAACTATGGCTACACCTTC	CASSDGQGRNYGYTF
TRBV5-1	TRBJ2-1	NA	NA	TGCGCCAGCAGCTTGCCCCAGAGCTCCTACAATGAGCAGTTCTTC	CASSLPQSSYNEQFF
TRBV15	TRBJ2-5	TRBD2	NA	TGTGCCACCAGCAGAGACAGCGGGGGGGAGACCCAGTACTTC	CATSRDSGGETQYF
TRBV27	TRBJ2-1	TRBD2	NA	TGTGCCACCCAACCATTAGCGGGAGGGGCGGGCCTTTACAATGAGCAGTTCTTC	CATQPLAGGAGLYNEQFF
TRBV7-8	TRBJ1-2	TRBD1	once	TGTGCCAGCAGCTTAGAAGGGGGCGGCGGTCATGATGGCTACACCTTC	CASSLEGGGGHDGYTF
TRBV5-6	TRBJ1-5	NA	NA	TGTGCCAGCAGCGATGGGACTGCACTTCAGCCCCAGCATTTT	CASSDGTALQPQHF
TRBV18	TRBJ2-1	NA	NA	TGTGCCAGCTCACAGGGAGGCGAGGGGTCCTACAATGAGCAGTTCTTC	CASSQGGEGSYNEQFF